Described below is a single TCR beta chain sequence and its context. Which antigen it targets is not known. The sample holds no much larger clone one base away, and base qualities are not on file. The immunoSEQ Assay, a bias-controlled multiplex PCR, was used to amplify TCRbeta CDR3 regions from genomic DNA. In the paper's pipeline: The number of nucleated cells in each sample was estimated by amplification of reference gene primers within the assay. To quantify the absolute abundance of each unique TCRbeta CDR3 rearrangement, sequence reads were collapsed and filtered. For each sample, productive Simpson clonality was calculated as the square root of Simpson's diversity index across productive rearrangements. TCRdb took over this immuneACCESS table, retaining in-frame rearrangements with V and J assigned. Such tables are incomplete; in checked studies, under half of the missing clones stem from an unresolved V gene, and the remainder is unexplained. Clonal size and the V and J genes are those of that table, whereas D and trimming came from the DNA. This sample is represented by about 140,000 clones; approximately 82% of them were singletons. The ten largest make up roughly 1.5% of the sample.

The data were taken from a study of blood T cell repertoires in COVID-19 (dated by TCRdb to the early 2020s). Looking at the study overall: Collaborator samples came from the United States, Italy and Spain and covered acute and convalescent phases of COVID-19. Where available, HLA class I and class II types were taken from metadata supplied by the sample provider and were not determined by assay-based typing. The samples were drawn from the first 160 participants of the ongoing ImmuneRACE study and from over 950 subjects provided by 6 global collaborators. The repertoires were released in a freely available public database meant as a resource for research on the immune response to SARS-CoV-2. Sample metadata almost always included a de-identified subject ID, COVID-19 status, age in years and sex. The dataset comprised deeply sampled blood TCRbeta repertoires from subjects exposed to, actively infected with, or recovered from COVID-19. The prospective study material was composed of cDNA or gDNA derived from T cells, B-cell-depleted T cells, or PBMCs. Summary of the overall study and its limitations: Clinical and demographic metadata were provided uncurated, with the amount varying by source and participant.

CDR1 is given as MDHEN and CDR2 as SYDVKM, both from the germline V gene. Including cysteine and phenylalanine, the CDR3 has 16 amino acids. CDR3 DNA is the only sequence kept; it has 48 bases, read in frame from the first base. V ends up 5 bases short and J 1 base short, with an unmatched junction base count of 7. The collaborating institutions used their own protocols to collect whole blood in K2EDTA tubes. Collaborator samples were shipped for TCRbeta analysis as frozen whole blood, isolated PBMCs, or DNA extracted from either sample type. The material sequenced was peripheral blood. The clonotype was recovered from a human donor in a cohort sampled during active COVID-19. Recombination joined TRBV28 with TRBJ2-1; 8 central bases correspond to TRBD2. The DNA is TGTGCCAGCAGTCCTCTGAGCGGGGGTTCCTACAATGAGCAGTTCTTC. This is translated as CASSPLSGGSYNEQFF.